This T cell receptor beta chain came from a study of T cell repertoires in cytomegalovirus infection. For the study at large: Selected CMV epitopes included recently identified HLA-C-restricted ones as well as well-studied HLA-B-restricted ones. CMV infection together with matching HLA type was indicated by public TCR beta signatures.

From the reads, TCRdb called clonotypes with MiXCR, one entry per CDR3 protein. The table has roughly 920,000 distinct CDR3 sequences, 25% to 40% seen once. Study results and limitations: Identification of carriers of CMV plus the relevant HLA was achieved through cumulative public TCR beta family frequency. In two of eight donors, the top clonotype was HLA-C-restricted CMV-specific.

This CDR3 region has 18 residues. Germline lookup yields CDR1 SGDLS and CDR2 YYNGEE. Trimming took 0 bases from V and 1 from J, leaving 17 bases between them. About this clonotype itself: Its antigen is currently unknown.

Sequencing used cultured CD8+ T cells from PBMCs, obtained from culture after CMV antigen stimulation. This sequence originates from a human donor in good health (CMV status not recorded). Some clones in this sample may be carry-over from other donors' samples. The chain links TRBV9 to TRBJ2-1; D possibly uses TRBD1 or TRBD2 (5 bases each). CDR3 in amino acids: CASSVEPGAPPSYNEQFF. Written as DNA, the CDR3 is TGTGCCAGCAGCGTAGAGCCCGGGGCCCCTCCATCCTACAATGAGCAGTTCTTC. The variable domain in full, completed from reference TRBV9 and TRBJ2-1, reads DSGVTQTPKHLITATGQRVTLRCSPRSGDLSVYWYQQSLDQGLQFLIQYYNGEERAKGNILERFSAQQFPDLHSELNLSSLELGDSALYFCASSVEPGAPPSYNEQFFGPGTRLTVL.